This T cell receptor beta chain emerged from a study of vaccination effects on CD4 cells after COVID-19 (dated by TCRdb to the early 2020s). Study-level background: To identify antigen-specific CD4+ T cell clonotypes by their expansion, the ViraFEST assay first stimulated PBMC with viral peptide pools and then applied TCR sequencing. Each participant received two doses of an mRNA SARS-CoV-2 vaccine, either BNT162b2 or mRNA-1273. About 1.8 million PBMC per well were cultured with about 10 ug/ml peptides in IMDM containing about 5% human AB serum, about 9.6 IU/ml IL-2 and gentamicin. SARS-CoV-2 spike-specific CD4+ TCR repertoires were compared before and after mRNA vaccination in COVID-19 convalescent patients and in infection-naive vaccine recipients. The full study included over 8 COVID-19 convalescent patients and a few SARS-CoV-2-naive healthy vaccine recipients. In the study, cultures from other donors were sequenced using the Oncomine TCR Beta short-read assay on an Illumina iSeq 100. Overall study outcomes, separate from this receptor: In healthy vaccine recipients, vaccine-induced clones were almost all SARS-CoV-2 mono-reactive, with only 1 of 255 being cross-reactive with common cold coronaviruses. Both infection-induced and vaccine-induced clones contracted markedly at late post-vaccination timepoints, which is consistent with waning T cell responses. Limitations of the study were the small number of convalescent patients and the absence of early post-infection timepoints.

The library was prepared using the immunoSEQ multiplex PCR assay. TCR beta CDR3 sequencing was performed on DNA from the cultured, isolated CD4+ T cells. The original methods were these. Non-productive TCR sequences were removed, reads were trimmed to the CDR3 region, and CDR3s of at least 7 amino acids were retained. Antigen-specific clonotypes were identified using the MANAFEST web app by comparison of expansion in peptide wells against reference cultures. Positive clones required FDR<0.05 expansion versus reference and all other wells, odds ratio above 5, and frequency above 0.1% in two replicate wells. A clonotype was called cross-reactive if it was significantly expanded both in SARS-CoV-2 spike wells and in at least one common cold coronavirus spike condition. CDR3 similarity was assessed by Levenshtein distance using the stringdist R package, and unrooted trees were constructed with ape in R 3.6.1. Held by TCRdb, this immuneACCESS table contains in-frame sequences only and omits some clones. Under half of the omission traces to an unresolved V gene where checked; the cause of the rest is unknown. The DNA was the basis for D and trimming; V, J and clone size are from that table. In this sample the table shows more than 30,000 clones, about 80% of which occur a single time. The ten top clones hold under 3% of the sample.

For this clone: No cognate antigen has been identified for it. The record has no base qualities; no much larger clone is one base away.

After 10 to 11 days of culture, CD4+ T cells were isolated with the EasySep CD4+ T cell isolation kit. Healthy vaccine recipients had no prior SARS-CoV-2 infection, confirmed by negative nucleocapsid antibodies before and after vaccination. Half of the culture medium was replaced with fresh IL-2-containing medium on days 3 and 7. Each peptide stimulation condition was cultured in triplicate wells unless otherwise noted. Using Ficoll-Paque Plus gradient centrifugation, PBMC were separated from whole blood and then either used fresh or cryopreserved at -140C. Genomic DNA was extracted from cultured CD4+ T cells with the QIAamp micro DNA kit. This TCR was recovered from a human donor who received a COVID-19 vaccine. Sequencing used CD4+ T cells from PBMCs cultured without peptide, obtained before COVID-19 vaccination.

The nucleotide sequence reads TGTGCCAGCGCCTTGGAAGGGCCAGATACGCAGTATTTT. It is translated as CASALEGPDTQYF. The rearranged segments are TRBV5-6 and TRBJ2-3; confidence is insufficient to name the D gene. V gives up 7 bases and J gives up 4 bases, and the segment between their germline ends measures 13 bases. Looking up the germline V gene yields CDR1 SGHDT and CDR2 YYEEEE. Spanning cysteine to phenylalanine, the CDR3 consists of 13 amino acids. Of the read, only the CDR3 DNA is kept; its 39 bases are in frame from base 1.